This TCR beta chain came from a study of T cell repertoires in cytomegalovirus infection. One entry per CDR3 protein results from TCRdb running MiXCR on the reads. Seen here are roughly 720,000 distinct CDR3 sequences, 35% to 40% observed once, and the top ten hold around 3%. The CDR3 is 15 residues long. Germline assignment: CDR1 SNHLY and CDR2 FYNNEI. Unmatched junction bases numbered 9, after V lost 6 bases and J lost 4 bases. The TCR was taken from a human donor in good health (CMV status not recorded). Some clones in this sample may be carry-over from other donors' samples. This chain connects TRBV2 to TRBJ2-7; 10 bases match TRBD2. Sequencing was done on a sample of PBMCs. This CDR3 is CASRAGGTGDYEQYF. The CDR3 DNA is TGTGCCAGCAGAGCGGGGGGGACAGGAGATTACGAGCAGTACTTC.